Listed below are T cell receptor beta chains from one sample, sequenced in a study of cytomegalovirus exposure and HLA in healthy donors. Sequencing used immunoSEQ multiplex PCR; TCRdb keeps in-frame clones, though not all of them. The repertoire holds tens of thousands of clones, with over 70% as singletons. The material sequenced was PBMCs. The source of these receptors is a girl between 2 and 10 years old in good health and CMV-seropositive. The CDR3 runs from the conserved cysteine through the conserved F or W. D genes are given only for firm matches. The size of a clone is reported for some rows only, either as once, few or many, or as a class for expanded clones.

clone_size	cdr3_length	j_call	v_call	d_call	cdr3_nt	cdr3_aa
few	16	TRBJ1-1	TRBV4-3	.	TGCGCCAGCAGCCAACGATTCGGACGGGGGAACACTGAAGCTTTCTTT	CASSQRFGRGNTEAFF
.	13	TRBJ2-5	TRBV30	.	TGTGCCTGGAGTGGGGCTGTCCAAGAGACCCAGTACTTC	CAWSGAVQETQYF
.	15	TRBJ2-5	TRBV11-2	.	TGTGCCAGCAGCTACGTAGCGGACCTCCAAGAGACCCAGTACTTC	CASSYVADLQETQYF
.	13	TRBJ2-7	TRBV6-6	.	TGTGCCAGCAGTTACTCGGGGGGTTCCGAGCAGTACTTC	CASSYSGGSEQYF
.	15	TRBJ2-7	TRBV15	TRBD2	TGTGCCACCAGCAGAGAAGCGGGACCTGCCTACGAGCAGTACTTC	CATSREAGPAYEQYF
.	13	TRBJ1-2	TRBV16	.	TGTGCCAGCAGCCAGAGGGGGAACTATGGCTACACCTTC	CASSQRGNYGYTF
.	15	TRBJ2-1	TRBV5-6	TRBD2	TGTGCCAGCAGCTTCCTAGCGGGGACGTTAGGTGAGCAGTTCTTC	CASSFLAGTLGEQFF
.	12	TRBJ1-3	TRBV28	.	TGTGCCAGCAGTAGAGGGCTGAACACCATATATTTT	CASSRGLNTIYF
.	17	TRBJ2-7	TRBV15	TRBD1	TGTGCCACCAGCAGACCCCCAGGGGGAACTTACAACTACGAGCAGTACTTC	CATSRPPGGTYNYEQYF
.	14	TRBJ2-2	TRBV7-2	.	TGTGCCAGCAGCCAACAGGCGAACACCGGGGAGCTGTTTTTT	CASSQQANTGELFF
.	15	TRBJ1-5	TRBV7-9	.	TGTGCCAGCAGCCCCCCGGGGGTTAGCAATCAGCCCCAGCATTTT	CASSPPGVSNQPQHF
once	17	TRBJ1-2	TRBV4-3	.	TGCGCCAGCAGCCAAAGCCCAGGAGGCGGCCCTAACTATGGCTACACCTTC	CASSQSPGGGPNYGYTF
medium-sized	15	TRBJ1-1	TRBV7-3	.	TGTGCCAGCAGCTTAAACCCGAGAGGTGCAACTGAAGCTTTCTTT	CASSLNPRGATEAFF
.	15	TRBJ2-3	TRBV10-3	.	TGTGCCATCAGTGACAAGCCCCTAGACACAGATACGCAGTATTTT	CAISDKPLDTDTQYF
.	11	TRBJ1-2	TRBV28	.	TGTGCCAGCAGTTCTCAGGGTGGCTACACCTTC	CASSSQGGYTF
.	13	TRBJ1-2	TRBV29-1	.	TGCAGCGTAGACACTGCCAGACATCTTGGCTACACCTTC	CSVDTARHLGYTF
.	13	TRBJ1-5	TRBV29-1	TRBD1	TGCAGCGTTGTAGGTGCGACAGGGGAGCCCCAGCATTTT	CSVVGATGEPQHF
.	14	TRBJ2-1	TRBV10-1	TRBD2	TGCGCCAGCAGTGACGGAGGGACTAACACTGAGCAGTTCTTC	CASSDGGTNTEQFF
.	16	TRBJ2-3	TRBV5-6	TRBD2	TGTGCCAGCAGCCGGACTAGCGGGAGCACTACAGATACGCAGTATTTT	CASSRTSGSTTDTQYF
.	16	TRBJ2-5	TRBV9	TRBD2	TGTGCCAGCAGCTCGGCTAGCGGGAGGAAGTGGGAGACCCAGTACTTC	CASSSASGRKWETQYF
.	16	TRBJ2-5	TRBV7-7	TRBD2	TGTGCCAGCAGCTCCTCCACTAGCGGGCAAAAAGAGACCCAGTACTTC	CASSSSTSGQKETQYF
.	16	TRBJ2-1	TRBV5-1	TRBD2	TGCGCCAGCAGGGATCTAGCGGGAGGCTCCTACAATGAGCAGTTCTTC	CASRDLAGGSYNEQFF
.	13	TRBJ1-1	TRBV30	.	TGTGCCTGGGACAGAAAACCTGACACTGAAGCTTTCTTT	CAWDRKPDTEAFF
.	15	TRBJ2-1	TRBV4-3	TRBD2	TGCGCCAGCAGCCACGGACTAGGGGAATACAATGAGCAGTTCTTC	CASSHGLGEYNEQFF
.	14	TRBJ2-7	TRBV27	.	TGTGCCAGCAGCCGGGACTTCCTCGCGTACGAGCAGTACTTC	CASSRDFLAYEQYF
.	15	TRBJ2-5	TRBV10-1	TRBD1	TGCGCCAGCAGTGAAGGGACAGCACTACAAGAGACCCAGTACTTC	CASSEGTALQETQYF
.	15	TRBJ1-2	TRBV27	.	TGTGCCAGCAGTCCCTCGAAACCCCTAAACTATGGCTACACCTTC	CASSPSKPLNYGYTF
.	16	TRBJ1-2	TRBV5-4	TRBD1	TGTGCCAGCAGCTTCCAGGGGGCCTCCGTTCCCTATGGCTACACCTTC	CASSFQGASVPYGYTF
.	17	TRBJ2-1	TRBV7-8	TRBD2	TGTGCCAGCAGCAAGGGACTAGCGGAGAGCTCCTACAATGAGCAGTTCTTC	CASSKGLAESSYNEQFF
.	15	TRBJ1-5	TRBV11-3	.	TGTGCCAGCAGCCACAAAGTATCAGGGAATCAGCCCCAGCATTTT	CASSHKVSGNQPQHF